This TCR beta chain was recorded in a study of CD8 T cells in Susac syndrome (dated by TCRdb to between 2018 and 2021). Study-wide context: Whether CD8+ T cell activation and differentiation in Susac syndrome was antigen driven was tested using repertoire sequencing.

Peripheral blood CD8+ and CD4+ T cells from healthy donors, Susac syndrome patients and multiple sclerosis patients were profiled using high-throughput TCR beta sequencing. Treatment-naive patients with stable or active relapsing-remitting disease fulfilling revised McDonald criteria were used as multiple sclerosis controls. Bulk CD8+ and CD4+ T cells were purified by magnetic negative isolation, while CD8+ TEMRA cells were enriched using FACS. Blood was drawn into EDTA tubes, processed within 24 hours, and PBMCs were isolated by density gradient centrifugation. PBMCs intended for TCR sequencing were cryopreserved in liquid nitrogen and were subsequently thawed in a 37 degrees C water bath. The sorted or isolated CD4+, CD8+ and CD8+ TEMRA cells reached a purity of at least 90%. Broad study findings and their caveats: The TCR sequencing and HLA analysis was acknowledged to have included a relatively small number of individuals.

In the germline V gene (reference sequence), CDR1 corresponds to DFQATT and CDR2 to SNEGSKA. The CDR3 contains 12 residues, cysteine and phenylalanine counted. The retained sequence is limited to the CDR3, 36 bases, with the frame set at the first base. Relative to germline, V is 6 bases shorter and J is 2 bases shorter, with 10 bases between their ends. RNA was extracted with the RNeasy kit and roughly 0.5 to 1 ug was reverse transcribed using random hexamers. TCR beta CDR3 regions were amplified with the immunoSEQ multiplex PCR assay covering 54 Vbeta and 13 Jbeta segments. PCR amplification bias was corrected using a synthetic template baseline for primer optimization and computational correction. In the source study's methods: Only productive sequences were kept, with reads annotated to V, D and J genes according to IMGT and analyzed in immunoSEQ Analyzer. Clonality was computed as one minus Shannon entropy normalized by log2 of the number of productive unique sequences. For each patient and control, public and private clones were evaluated within the 100 most prevalent clones. Susac-specific clones were defined as absent from healthy and MS cohorts, over a thousand published viral clones and other ImmuneACCESS disease sequences. TCRdb ran its own pipeline on the public reads, namely fastp trimming at Q25 and MiXCR clone calling, and kept in-frame beta chains. Identical CDR3 protein sequences are pooled into one entry, listed with their most common genes and DNA. V and J calls and clone size were set by TCRdb, not the authors. This sample has approximately 150,000 distinct CDR3 sequences in its table, and 93% of those were observed once. Around 0.097% of the sample lies in the top ten.

Remarks on this clonotype: Its target antigen remains unknown. Base qualities are not provided; no much larger clone lies one nucleotide away.

The TCR comes from a human donor with multiple sclerosis. Sequenced: CD4+ T cells from PBMCs. The chain is encoded by TRBV20-1 joined to TRBJ1-2, and possibly TRBD1, on 5 matching bases. Read as DNA, the sequence is TGCAGTGCCTTCCGGGGGAACTATGGCTACACCTTC. This encodes CSAFRGNYGYTF.